A single TCR beta chain is shown here with its context. Its antigen is not known. TCRdb keeps only in-frame clones here, not all; method: immunoSEQ multiplex PCR. The table lists 130,000 to 150,000 clones, 82% of them singletons. There are 16 residues in the CDR3. Germline V gene lookup returns CDR1 MRHNA and CDR2 SNTAGT. V was cut by 8 bases and J by 2 bases, with 21 bases left in between. The data are from a study of T cell responses to AZD1222 COVID-19 vaccine. Study-wide results and caveats: As reported, nearly half of all spike-specific TCRs target variant regions that are unmutated. Just a handful of people given AZD1222 tested seropositive at baseline. Across the whole spike, CD4 TCRs peaked at regions 160-218 and 743-854.

The V gene is TRBV6-4, the J gene TRBJ2-5, with TRBD1 as a possible D gene (6 bases). This TCR was sampled from an adult in good health. Here the sequenced sample was peripheral blood, taken on day 0 of MenACWY control vaccination. The CDR3 loop is CASSNREKRSQETQYF. For the CDR3, the DNA is TGTGCCAGCTCCAACAGGGAGAAACGTTCTCAAGAGACCCAGTACTTC.